This entry describes one T cell receptor beta chain. Its recognized antigen is unknown. Per-base quality was not reported, and no clone a single base away is much larger than it. This specimen belongs to a study of T-cell reconstitution after alpha-beta-depleted transplantation in children (dated by TCRdb to about 2016). Looking at the study overall: Using TCR repertoire profiling, the study quantitatively followed how T-cell immune reconstitution unfolded in children after TCRalphabeta/CD19-depleted allogeneic hematopoietic cell transplantation.

The germline V gene specifies KGHDR as CDR1 and SFDVKD as CDR2. The CDR3 starts with the cysteine, ends with the phenylalanine, and has 16 residues. Just CDR3 DNA is preserved here, 48 bases in frame from base 1. Clipping removes 3 bases from V and 6 bases from J, with 7 as the unmatched junction base count. The library was built by means of PCR. The data were produced on an Illumina HiSeq 2500. TCR library preparation used molecular barcoding, with unique molecular identifiers applied to normalize quantification of the TCRbeta repertoire. The public reads were run again by TCRdb, first through fastp at Q25 and then through MiXCR, and only productive beta chains were kept. Rows matching on CDR3 protein sequence are summarized as one entry with the most common DNA and genes. The sample records around 410,000 distinct CDR3 sequences, roughly a tenth of which are singletons. Roughly 5% of the sample belongs to the ten largest clones.

The sample here was PBMCs from the stem cell graft donor, taken from the stem cell graft. The chain employs TRBV24-1 and TRBJ2-1, with 10 bases in between that match TRBD2. The receptor was isolated from a human donor who donated a stem cell graft to a child with acute myeloid leukemia. CDR3 loop: CATSDALAGDGNEQFF. The sequence in DNA is TGTGCCACCAGTGATGCCCTAGCGGGGGACGGCAATGAGCAGTTCTTC.